This entry describes one TCR beta chain. Healthy donors matched for age and sex were used as controls. A quantity of roughly 0.5 to 1 ug RNA underwent reverse transcription using random hexamers. TCRdb reprocessed the immunoSEQ multiplex PCR reads via MiXCR and lists one record per CDR3 protein. The sample holds 69,000 or so distinct CDR3 sequences, 95% seen once. This specimen belongs to a study of CD8 T cells in Susac syndrome. The sequence derives from a human donor in good health. Sequencing was done on a sample of CD8+ T cells from PBMCs.

The CDR3 DNA reads TGTGCCTGGATGGATACGGGACAGGGGCGGTATGAGCAGTTCTTC. As protein: CAWMDTGQGRYEQFF. The J gene is TRBJ2-1, the V gene TRBV30, with 10 bases that match TRBD1. Trimming took 4 bases from V and 8 from J; bases not matched to a gene: 11. CDR3 length: 15 amino acids. The germline V gene has CDR1 GTSNPN and CDR2 SVGIG (reference sequence).